Listed below are T cell receptor beta chains from one sample, sequenced in a study of neurological immune-mediated disorders. Each CDR3 protein gets one entry after TCRdb re-called the 5' RACE reads with MiXCR. The sample records under 80,000 distinct CDR3 sequences, about 14% being singletons. Source material: PBMCs. These receptors came from a woman between 50 and 59 years old in good health. Both conserved end residues are part of each CDR3. The order of the fields is D gene, clone size, J gene, V gene, CDR3 DNA, CDR3 protein. A D gene is named only where the DNA matches it firmly. Part of the rows lack a size; the others show once, few, many or a class for expanded clones.

D gene: TRBD2
clone size: few
J gene: TRBJ2-3
V gene: TRBV20-1
CDR3 DNA: TGCAGTGCTGCCCCGGTCGGGGGGGCTAGCACAGATACGCAGTATTTT
CDR3 protein: CSAAPVGGASTDTQYF

D gene: .
clone size: .
J gene: TRBJ2-5
V gene: TRBV5-1
CDR3 DNA: TGCGCCAGCAGGAGGGATAGCCACCAAGAGACCCAGTACTTC
CDR3 protein: CASRRDSHQETQYF

D gene: TRBD2
clone size: .
J gene: TRBJ2-1
V gene: TRBV18
CDR3 DNA: TGTGCCAGCTCACGCACGCGGGGGGTCCGCTCCTACAATGAGCAGTTCTTC
CDR3 protein: CASSRTRGVRSYNEQFF

D gene: .
clone size: many
J gene: TRBJ2-7
V gene: TRBV12-3/TRBV12-4
CDR3 DNA: TGTGCCAGCAGTTGGTCGAGACAGGACTACGAGCAGTACTTC
CDR3 protein: CASSWSRQDYEQYF

D gene: .
clone size: .
J gene: TRBJ2-4
V gene: TRBV3-1
CDR3 DNA: TGTGCCAGCAGCCTGTTGACTTCGGGGAACATTCAGTACTTC
CDR3 protein: CASSLLTSGNIQYF

D gene: TRBD1
clone size: many
J gene: TRBJ1-1
V gene: TRBV3-1
CDR3 DNA: TGTGCCAGCAGCCGACAGGGGATTGAAGCTTTCTTT
CDR3 protein: CASSRQGIEAFF

D gene: .
clone size: many
J gene: TRBJ1-6
V gene: TRBV7-8
CDR3 DNA: TGTGCCAGCAGCTTAGCCTTCAAGGCCGATTCACCCCTCCACTTT
CDR3 protein: CASSLAFKADSPLHF

D gene: .
clone size: many
J gene: TRBJ1-2
V gene: TRBV7-2
CDR3 DNA: TGTGCCAGCAGCCCGGACAGTAACTATGGCTACACCTTC
CDR3 protein: CASSPDSNYGYTF

D gene: TRBD1
clone size: many
J gene: TRBJ1-2
V gene: TRBV9
CDR3 DNA: TGTGCCAGCAGCTGGAGGGGGCGGTATGGCTACACCTTC
CDR3 protein: CASSWRGRYGYTF

D gene: TRBD2
clone size: many
J gene: TRBJ2-1
V gene: TRBV11-3
CDR3 DNA: TGTGCCAGCAGTACCTTAGCGGGGGGGTACAATGAGCAGTTCTTC
CDR3 protein: CASSTLAGGYNEQFF

D gene: TRBD1
clone size: many
J gene: TRBJ2-5
V gene: TRBV5-1
CDR3 DNA: TGCGCCAGCAGCCCCGGGACAGGGATGGAGGAGACCCAGTACTTC
CDR3 protein: CASSPGTGMEETQYF

D gene: .
clone size: many
J gene: TRBJ2-2
V gene: TRBV12-3/TRBV12-4
CDR3 DNA: TGTGCCAGCACCCCCCTCGGCGGTACCGGGGAGCTGTTTTTT
CDR3 protein: CASTPLGGTGELFF

D gene: TRBD1
clone size: many
J gene: TRBJ2-7
V gene: TRBV20-1
CDR3 DNA: TGCAGTGCTAGAGGGGACAGGGGATACGACGAGCAGTACTTC
CDR3 protein: CSARGDRGYDEQYF

D gene: .
clone size: .
J gene: TRBJ2-6
V gene: TRBV18
CDR3 DNA: TGTGCCAGCTCACTAGGTCAGGCCTCTGGGGCCAACGTCCTGACTTTC
CDR3 protein: CASSLGQASGANVLTF

D gene: TRBD2
clone size: many
J gene: TRBJ2-3
V gene: TRBV7-2
CDR3 DNA: TGTGCCAGCAGCTGGGGACTAGCTGACACAGATACGCAGTATTTT
CDR3 protein: CASSWGLADTDTQYF

D gene: .
clone size: many
J gene: TRBJ2-7
V gene: TRBV29-1
CDR3 DNA: TGCAGCGTTGGTGAGGGGATATTCTCCGAGCAGTACTTC
CDR3 protein: CSVGEGIFSEQYF

D gene: .
clone size: few
J gene: TRBJ1-3
V gene: TRBV7-5
CDR3 DNA: .
CDR3 protein: CISVSEAGGAGTYSGNTIYF

D gene: .
clone size: few
J gene: TRBJ1-4
V gene: TRBV30
CDR3 DNA: TGTGCCTGGAGTGTGGCGGAGACAGGAGGTGAAAAACTGTTTTTT
CDR3 protein: CAWSVAETGGEKLFF

D gene: TRBD1
clone size: many
J gene: TRBJ2-5
V gene: TRBV7-9
CDR3 DNA: TGTGCCAGCAGCTTAGCGGGTCGGACAGGCGCAGAGACCCAGTACTTC
CDR3 protein: CASSLAGRTGAETQYF

D gene: .
clone size: many
J gene: TRBJ2-1
V gene: TRBV2
CDR3 DNA: TGTGCCAGCAGTGAAGCGGAGAGCTCCTACAATGAGCAGTTCTTC
CDR3 protein: CASSEAESSYNEQFF

D gene: .
clone size: .
J gene: TRBJ2-5
V gene: TRBV18
CDR3 DNA: TGTGCCAGCTCACCACCGGGGCTTCAAGAGACCCAGTACTTC
CDR3 protein: CASSPPGLQETQYF

D gene: TRBD2
clone size: many
J gene: TRBJ2-1
V gene: TRBV5-1
CDR3 DNA: TGCGCCAGCAGCCCCGTCCCGGGACTAGCGGTTGAGCAGTTCTTC
CDR3 protein: CASSPVPGLAVEQFF

D gene: .
clone size: many
J gene: TRBJ2-1
V gene: TRBV5-1
CDR3 DNA: TGCGCCAGCAGCTTGGCCCCGACAGGCTACAATGAGCAGTTCTTC
CDR3 protein: CASSLAPTGYNEQFF

D gene: .
clone size: many
J gene: TRBJ2-1
V gene: TRBV7-6
CDR3 DNA: TGTGCCAGCAGCGAAGCAGTCGGCAATGAGCAGTTCTTC
CDR3 protein: CASSEAVGNEQFF

D gene: TRBD2
clone size: many
J gene: TRBJ2-3
V gene: TRBV7-2
CDR3 DNA: TGTGCCAGCAGCCCCCGAAGCGGGGGGGGTGCAGATACGCAGTATTTT
CDR3 protein: CASSPRSGGGADTQYF

D gene: .
clone size: .
J gene: TRBJ2-4
V gene: TRBV3-1
CDR3 DNA: TGTGCCAGCAGCCAAAGCAGGGCCAACATTCAGTACTTC
CDR3 protein: CASSQSRANIQYF

D gene: TRBD2
clone size: many
J gene: TRBJ2-1
V gene: TRBV6-1
CDR3 DNA: TGTGCCAGCAGTAGACTAGCGGGAGCCAATGAGCAGTTCTTC
CDR3 protein: CASSRLAGANEQFF

D gene: TRBD1
clone size: .
J gene: TRBJ2-1
V gene: TRBV10-3
CDR3 DNA: TGTGCCATCAGAGTTACAGGGGTGAGGGACCGTCCTGAGCAGTTCTTC
CDR3 protein: CAIRVTGVRDRPEQFF

D gene: TRBD1
clone size: many
J gene: TRBJ2-1
V gene: TRBV29-1
CDR3 DNA: TGCAGCGCGGAGGGACAGGGGGTTTACAATGAGCAGTTCTTC
CDR3 protein: CSAEGQGVYNEQFF

D gene: TRBD1
clone size: many
J gene: TRBJ2-2
V gene: TRBV5-6
CDR3 DNA: TGTGCCAGCAGCCAGGGACAGGGACGCACCGGGGAGCTGTTTTTT
CDR3 protein: CASSQGQGRTGELFF

D gene: TRBD2
clone size: many
J gene: TRBJ2-1
V gene: TRBV28
CDR3 DNA: TGTGCCAGCAGGCCGGGACTAGCTAGGGATGAGCAGTTCTTC
CDR3 protein: CASRPGLARDEQFF

D gene: .
clone size: many
J gene: TRBJ2-7
V gene: TRBV3-1
CDR3 DNA: TGTGCCAGCAGCCAAGCGGGACAAATTCAGTACGAGCAGTACTTC
CDR3 protein: CASSQAGQIQYEQYF

D gene: .
clone size: many
J gene: TRBJ1-6
V gene: TRBV18
CDR3 DNA: TGTGCCAGCTCACCAATACACGGGATGCGGAATTCACCCCTCCACTTT
CDR3 protein: CASSPIHGMRNSPLHF

D gene: TRBD1
clone size: .
J gene: TRBJ2-5
V gene: TRBV9
CDR3 DNA: TGTGCCAGCAGCCCAAACAGGGGTGGTGGGACCCAGTACTTC
CDR3 protein: CASSPNRGGGTQYF

D gene: .
clone size: many
J gene: TRBJ2-7
V gene: TRBV30
CDR3 DNA: TGTGCCTGGAGGGGGAGAAAAGGTCGTAGGGAGCAGTACTTC
CDR3 protein: CAWRGRKGRREQYF

D gene: .
clone size: many
J gene: TRBJ2-3
V gene: TRBV5-1
CDR3 DNA: TGCGCCAGCAGCTCGTACGGGGGTAGCACAGATACGCAGTATTTT
CDR3 protein: CASSSYGGSTDTQYF

D gene: TRBD1
clone size: .
J gene: TRBJ2-6
V gene: TRBV5-1
CDR3 DNA: TGCGCCAGCAGCCCTAGGACAGGGGGTGGAAGAGGGGCCAACGTCCTGACTTTC
CDR3 protein: CASSPRTGGGRGANVLTF

D gene: .
clone size: .
J gene: TRBJ1-4
V gene: TRBV5-1
CDR3 DNA: TGCGCCAGCTCTCAGAATAATGAAAAACTGTTTTTT
CDR3 protein: CASSQNNEKLFF

D gene: TRBD2
clone size: .
J gene: TRBJ2-3
V gene: TRBV11-1
CDR3 DNA: TGTGCCAGCAGTACGCCGGGACTAGCGGGAGTCCGATACACAGATATGCAGTATTTT
CDR3 protein: CASSTPGLAGVRYTDMQYF

D gene: TRBD2
clone size: many
J gene: TRBJ2-3
V gene: TRBV5-5
CDR3 DNA: TGTGCCAGCAGCTTGGTTAGCGGGGGGGCCTCAGATACGCAGTATTTT
CDR3 protein: CASSLVSGGASDTQYF

D gene: .
clone size: many
J gene: TRBJ2-3
V gene: TRBV5-1
CDR3 DNA: TGCGCCAGCAGCTCCCGGGGTACCACAGATACGCAGTATTTT
CDR3 protein: CASSSRGTTDTQYF

D gene: .
clone size: many
J gene: TRBJ1-5
V gene: TRBV2
CDR3 DNA: TGTGCCAGCACCGGAGAAAGGTTTCTTCAGCCCCAGCATTTT
CDR3 protein: CASTGERFLQPQHF

D gene: TRBD1
clone size: many
J gene: TRBJ2-5
V gene: TRBV29-1
CDR3 DNA: TGCAGCGTTGCTGGGACAGGTGGACGACATCGAGAGACCCAGTACTTC
CDR3 protein: CSVAGTGGRHRETQYF

D gene: TRBD1
clone size: few
J gene: TRBJ1-2
V gene: TRBV20-1
CDR3 DNA: TGCAGTGCTGACTGGGACAGGGCTAACTATGGCTACACCTTC
CDR3 protein: CSADWDRANYGYTF

D gene: .
clone size: few
J gene: TRBJ2-7
V gene: TRBV27
CDR3 DNA: TGTGCCAGCAGTCCCCAGGTCCGGGGTAGAAGCTACGAGCAGTACTTC
CDR3 protein: CASSPQVRGRSYEQYF

D gene: .
clone size: many
J gene: TRBJ2-7
V gene: TRBV28
CDR3 DNA: TGTGCCAGCAGTACGCAGGGGCCCTCCCTGGAGCAGTACTTC
CDR3 protein: CASSTQGPSLEQYF

D gene: TRBD2
clone size: many
J gene: TRBJ2-1
V gene: TRBV29-1
CDR3 DNA: TGCAGCGTGGGAACTAGCGGGGGTGGTGAGCAGTTCTTC
CDR3 protein: CSVGTSGGGEQFF

D gene: TRBD1
clone size: many
J gene: TRBJ2-1
V gene: TRBV29-1
CDR3 DNA: TGCAGCGTTGAAAGGGACAGGAGTTACAATGAGCAGTTCTTC
CDR3 protein: CSVERDRSYNEQFF

D gene: .
clone size: many
J gene: TRBJ2-5
V gene: TRBV5-8
CDR3 DNA: TGTGCCAGCAGCTTGTCGGGTACCGAAGAGACCCAGTACTTC
CDR3 protein: CASSLSGTEETQYF

D gene: TRBD2
clone size: many
J gene: TRBJ2-3
V gene: TRBV3-1
CDR3 DNA: TGTGCCAGCAGCCAAGAACGACTAGCGGGAGGGCCGACAGATACGCAGTATTTT
CDR3 protein: CASSQERLAGGPTDTQYF

D gene: TRBD1
clone size: .
J gene: TRBJ2-1
V gene: TRBV5-1
CDR3 DNA: TGCGCCAGTAGCCTCGGAGGGACAGGGGACTATGAGCAGTTCTTC
CDR3 protein: CASSLGGTGDYEQFF

D gene: TRBD2
clone size: few
J gene: TRBJ2-5
V gene: TRBV7-6
CDR3 DNA: TGTGCCAGCAGCTCTCCTAGCGGCCAAGAGACCCAGTACTTC
CDR3 protein: CASSSPSGQETQYF

D gene: .
clone size: many
J gene: TRBJ1-5
V gene: TRBV5-1
CDR3 DNA: TGCGCCAGCAGCTTGGACCCCCGGAACAATCAGCCCCAGCATTTT
CDR3 protein: CASSLDPRNNQPQHF

D gene: .
clone size: many
J gene: TRBJ2-7
V gene: TRBV4-2
CDR3 DNA: TGTGCCAGCAGCCAAGATACCTTTGTGGGCGGAAGCTCCTACGAGCAGTACTTC
CDR3 protein: CASSQDTFVGGSSYEQYF

D gene: .
clone size: .
J gene: TRBJ2-3
V gene: TRBV3-1
CDR3 DNA: TGTGCCAGCAGCTACTGGATAGTCACAGATACGCAGTATTTT
CDR3 protein: CASSYWIVTDTQYF

D gene: .
clone size: many
J gene: TRBJ2-1
V gene: TRBV20-1
CDR3 DNA: TGCAGTGCTCCCGATGTTCAGACCCTCTCAAATGAGCAGTTCTTC
CDR3 protein: CSAPDVQTLSNEQFF

D gene: TRBD2
clone size: many
J gene: TRBJ2-1
V gene: TRBV12-3/TRBV12-4
CDR3 DNA: TGTGCCAGCAGTTTTAGCTCGGGAGGGCGCGGGGTGCAGTTCTTC
CDR3 protein: CASSFSSGGRGVQFF

D gene: TRBD2
clone size: .
J gene: TRBJ2-2
V gene: TRBV12-3/TRBV12-4
CDR3 DNA: TGTGCCAGCAGTGGATCGGGACTAGCGGGAGGTTTCACCGGGGAGCTGTTTTTT
CDR3 protein: CASSGSGLAGGFTGELFF

D gene: TRBD2
clone size: many
J gene: TRBJ2-1
V gene: TRBV24-1
CDR3 DNA: TGTGCCACCAGTGACCCGGCGGGGGGACCGGATGAGCAGTTCTTC
CDR3 protein: CATSDPAGGPDEQFF

D gene: .
clone size: many
J gene: TRBJ2-3
V gene: TRBV5-8
CDR3 DNA: TGTGCCAGCACCCCCTGGGGGGACACAGATACGCAGTATTTT
CDR3 protein: CASTPWGDTDTQYF